The 25 T cell receptor beta chains below were found in one sample sequenced in a study of T cell responses to AZD1222 COVID-19 vaccine. The method was immunoSEQ multiplex PCR; TCRdb's version includes in-frame clones alone and lacks a portion of them. The data show about 110,000 clones, more than 70% seen once. The source was peripheral blood, collected on day 0 of AZD1222 vaccination. The receptors were sampled from an adult in good health.

This clone was seen just once. This sequence joins TRBV5-1 and TRBJ1-5, with D unclear. The CDR3 has 15 residues. Germline-derived CDR1 and CDR2 are SGHRS and YFSETQ. V shed 0 bases and J shed 0 bases, with 7 bases lying between them. The chain's CDR3 is CASSLAPDSNQPQHF. Here the CDR3 DNA reads TGCGCCAGCAGCTTGGCCCCGGATAGCAATCAGCCCCAGCATTTT.

CDR3 in amino acids: CASQRTDNTEAFF. The CDR3 DNA reads as TGTGCCAGCCAACGGACAGACAACACTGAAGCTTTCTTT. The genes are TRBV27 and TRBJ1-1; a possible D gene is TRBD1 (6 bases). The germline V gene has CDR1 MNHEY and CDR2 SMNVEV (reference sequence). There are 13 residues in the CDR3. Trimming removed 8 bases at V and 2 bases at J, with 12 bases between.

The gene calls are TRBV5-1 and TRBJ2-1; TRBD1 might be the D (6 bases). Trimming stripped 7 bases from V and 8 bases from J, with 19 bases between. CDR3 length equals 14 residues. Germline assignment: CDR1 SGHRS and CDR2 YFSETQ. The DNA for the CDR3 is TGCGCCAGCTTACTAAGAACAGGGTCCGATGAGCAGTTCTTC. Translated, it gives CASLLRTGSDEQFF.

The chain recombines TRBV7-8 with TRBJ2-7, with TRBD2 matching 11 bases. The CDR3 spans 15 residues. The trim removed 2 bases at V and 7 bases at J, leaving 7 bases unmatched. The germline CDR1 and CDR2 sequences are SGHVS and FQNEAQ. Here the CDR3 reads CASSLILAGAYEQYF. The CDR3 bases are TGTGCCAGCAGCTTAATACTAGCGGGAGCTTATGAGCAGTACTTC.

The chain has TRBV27 and TRBJ2-7; 10 positions agree with TRBD2. The V gene end was trimmed by 7 bases and the J gene end by 3 bases; junction bases not matched to a gene: 9. Per germline, CDR1 MNHEY and CDR2 SMNVEV (reference sequence). This CDR3 is 15 amino acids long. CDR3 sequence: CASTPLASGSYEQYF. The CDR3 DNA follows: TGTGCCAGCACCCCCCTGGCTAGCGGGAGCTACGAGCAGTACTTC.

The CDR3 region has the DNA TGTGCCAGCAGCTCGCACACCCCGAGCTCTGGAAACACCATATATTTT. Protein sequence: CASSSHTPSSGNTIYF. The chain employs TRBV7-2 and TRBJ1-3; the D is unclear. Looked up from germline, CDR1 is SGHTA and CDR2 is FQGNSA. V was trimmed by 4 bases and J by 0 bases, leaving 13 bases between them. The CDR3 runs 16 residues.

V gene TRBV9 combines with J gene TRBJ2-4; no clear D. CDR1 is SGDLS, CDR2 YYNGEE, per germline. Trimming took off 0 bases at V and 0 bases at J, with 4 bases between the two ends. The CDR3 contains 14 residues. The CDR3 region is CASSVGEAKNIQYF. The CDR3 region has the DNA TGTGCCAGCAGCGTAGGGGAAGCCAAAAACATTCAGTACTTC.

This clone has only one observation. This chain uses TRBV5-1 with TRBJ2-3; 9 nucleotides align to TRBD1. V shed 3 bases and J 7 bases; nucleotides not matched to a gene: 9. The CDR3 length is 15 residues. Germline CDR1 is SGHRS and CDR2 is YFSETQ. CDR3 amino acids: CASSWAGQGANTQYF. The CDR3 DNA reads TGCGCCAGCAGCTGGGCGGGACAGGGTGCGAATACGCAGTATTTT.

This chain uses TRBV2 with TRBJ2-3; D is possibly TRBD2 (6 bases). V lost 7 bases and J 1 base, leaving 12 bases between the germline ends. The CDR3 totals 14 residues. The V gene's germline CDR1 is SNHLY and CDR2 FYNNEI. This chain's CDR3 is CASTVGTGTDTQYF. CDR3 bases: TGTGCCAGCACGGTGGGGACTGGCACAGATACGCAGTATTTT.

The chain joins TRBV6-1 to TRBJ1-1, with 9 bases identical to TRBD1. The CDR3 extends over 15 amino acids. J gave up 3 bases and V 0 bases, and 2 bases lay outside the gene matches. Looked up from germline, CDR1 is MNHNS and CDR2 is SASEGT. CDR3 residues: CASSEAGTGYTEAFF. In nucleotides, the CDR3 is TGTGCCAGCAGTGAAGCCGGGACAGGGTACACTGAAGCTTTCTTT.

The J gene is TRBJ2-7, the V gene TRBV6-5; D is ambiguous. Trimming shortened V by 5 bases and J by 0 bases, and 14 bases separated the two germline ends. Germline CDR1 and CDR2: MNHEY and SVGAGI. The CDR3 totals 15 residues. The CDR3 region is CASSPGRHNSYEQYF. Written as DNA, the CDR3 is TGTGCCAGCAGTCCAGGACGACACAACTCCTACGAGCAGTACTTC.

The J gene is TRBJ2-1, the V gene TRBV15, with TRBD2 identical over 10 bases. Germline CDR1 LNHNV, CDR2 YYDKDF (reference sequence). The CDR3 has 16 amino acids. J lost 8 bases, V lost 5 bases, and 12 bases had no gene match. The CDR3 spells CATSGEAGGLIDEQFF. For the CDR3, the DNA is TGTGCCACCAGCGGTGAAGCGGGAGGGTTAATTGATGAGCAGTTCTTC. The entire variable domain, with the rest obtained from reference TRBV15 and TRBJ2-1, is as follows: DAMVIQNPRYQVTQFGKPVTLSCSQTLNHNVMYWYQQKSSQAPKLLFHYYDKDFNNEADTPDNFQSRRPNTSFCFLDIRSPGLGDTAMYLCATSGEAGGLIDEQFFGPGTRLTVL.

This chain uses TRBV10-3 with TRBJ2-2, with TRBD2 matching 14 bases. Germline CDR1 reads ENHRY; CDR2 reads SYGVKD. V trimming: 10 bases; J trimming: 6 bases; junction bases outside the gene matches: 10. CDR3 length equals 16 residues. DNA of the CDR3: TGTGCCAGCTCCGGGACTAGCGGGAGAGGCGCCGGGGAGCTGTTTTTT. This codes for CASSGTSGRGAGELFF.

The CDR3 protein is CAWTPWTGGNTIYF. CDR3 sequence (DNA): TGTGCCTGGACCCCTTGGACAGGGGGAAACACCATATATTTT. The V gene is TRBV30, the J gene TRBJ1-3, with TRBD1 matching 8 bases. V dropped 4 bases and J dropped 4; count of bases not matched to a gene: 6. CDR1 and CDR2 (germline): GTSNPN, SVGIG (reference sequence). This CDR3 contains 14 residues.

This clone was observed a single time. The CDR3: CASSQDGGISPLHF. The CDR3 DNA reads as TGCGCCAGCAGCCAAGATGGCGGTATTTCACCCCTCCACTTT. The rearrangement links TRBV4-3 to TRBJ1-6, with no clear D. CDR1 and CDR2 (germline): LGHNA, YSLEER. V dropped 0 bases and J dropped 9 bases, with 9 bases sitting between them. The CDR3 loop spans 14 amino acids.

The J gene is TRBJ2-1, the V gene TRBV5-1; D gene ambiguous. V was pared by 3 bases and J by 7 bases, with 8 bases between. Germline values: CDR1 SGHRS, CDR2 YFSETQ. The CDR3 is made up of 12 amino acids. CDR3 sequence reads: CASSSSVNEQFF. The CDR3 DNA reads TGCGCCAGCAGCTCTTCGGTGAATGAGCAGTTCTTC.

The rearrangement uses TRBV25-1 and TRBJ1-1, with D perhaps TRBD1 (6 bases). V was cut by 2 bases and J by 0 bases, with 7 bases left in between. This CDR3 has 14 amino acids. Germline V gene data show CDR1 as MGHDK and CDR2 as SYGVNS. The CDR3 protein is CASSEQGMNTEAFF. CDR3 sequence (DNA): TGTGCCAGCAGTGAACAGGGGATGAACACTGAAGCTTTCTTT.

The chain couples TRBV7-2 to TRBJ2-2; possible D gene TRBD2, 6 bases. The CDR3 consists of 15 residues. Germline loops: CDR1 SGHTA, CDR2 FQGNSA. The ends were cut back, 8 bases at V and 4 bases at J, with 17 bases in the middle. The CDR3, as DNA: TGTGCCAGCGGATCAAAACTAGCTTTCACCGGGGAGCTGTTTTTT. This translates into CASGSKLAFTGELFF.

This sequence joins TRBV15 and TRBJ2-1; D is ambiguous. V was trimmed by 8 bases and J by 6 bases, leaving 11 bases between them. The CDR3 runs 12 residues. The germline CDR1 and CDR2 sequences are LNHNV and YYDKDF (reference sequence). The CDR3 reads CATSVGINEQFF. The DNA for the CDR3 is TGTGCCACCTCGGTAGGGATCAATGAGCAGTTCTTC.

Only a few counts were recorded for this clone. This sequence joins TRBV19 and TRBJ2-3, with D unresolved. Germline CDR1 reads LNHDA; CDR2 reads SQIVND (reference sequence). The V gene lost 4 bases and the J gene lost 3 bases, with 11 bases spanning the gap. CDR3 length equals 14 residues. CDR3 residues: CASSTGPETDTQYF. In nucleotides, the CDR3 is TGTGCCAGTAGTACCGGGCCGGAGACAGATACGCAGTATTTT. The variable domain in full, completed from reference TRBV19 and TRBJ2-3, reads DGGITQSPKYLFRKEGQNVTLSCEQNLNHDAMYWYRQDPGQGLRLIYYSQIVNDFQKGDIAEGYSVSREKKESFPLTVTSAQKNPTAFYLCASSTGPETDTQYFGPGTRLTVL.

The chain has TRBV4-1 and TRBJ2-7, with D unresolved. V shed 3 bases and J shed 2 bases, with 14 bases lying between them. This CDR3 has 15 residues. CDR1 MGHRA and CDR2 YSYEKL come from the germline V gene. CDR3 nucleotides: TGCGCCAGCAGCCAGCTAAATCGCACTCCCTACGAGCAGTACTTC. Protein product: CASSQLNRTPYEQYF.

V gene TRBV7-3 combines with J gene TRBJ1-6; possibly TRBD1 for D (5 bases). Germline V gene lookup returns CDR1 SGHTA and CDR2 FQGTGA. This CDR3 has 14 amino acids. V lost 6 bases and J 9 bases, leaving 15 bases between the germline ends. DNA of the CDR3: TGTGCCAGCAGGTCCGGGACGCAGACTTCACCCCTCCACTTT. Protein product: CASRSGTQTSPLHF.

The rearrangement uses TRBV2 and TRBJ2-1; 9 nucleotides line up with TRBD2. The CDR3 totals 15 residues. Germline CDR1 is SNHLY and CDR2 is FYNNEI. The CDR3 sequence is CATGGRAISSIEQFF. As DNA, the CDR3 is TGTGCGACTGGCGGGAGGGCCATATCAAGCATTGAGCAGTTCTTC.

This clone was seen more than once but under ten times. In DNA form, the CDR3 reads TGCGCCAGCAGCTTAGCACTCTACTCCTACGAGCAGTACTTC. Translation: CASSLALYSYEQYF. The chain has TRBV5-1 and TRBJ2-7, with D hard to call. V lost 2 bases and J 0 bases, leaving 9 bases between the germline ends. Germline V gene lookup returns CDR1 SGHRS and CDR2 YFSETQ. The CDR3 is 14 residues long.

The chain carries TRBV7-3 and TRBJ2-3; 7 bases match TRBD2. This CDR3 is 13 amino acids long. J gave up 3 bases and V 5 bases, and 2 bases lay outside the gene matches. CDR1 and CDR2 from the germline V gene are SGHTA and FQGTGA. The CDR3 nucleotides read TGTGCCAGCAGCACCGGGAGGACAGATACGCAGTATTTT. Translation gives CASSTGRTDTQYF.